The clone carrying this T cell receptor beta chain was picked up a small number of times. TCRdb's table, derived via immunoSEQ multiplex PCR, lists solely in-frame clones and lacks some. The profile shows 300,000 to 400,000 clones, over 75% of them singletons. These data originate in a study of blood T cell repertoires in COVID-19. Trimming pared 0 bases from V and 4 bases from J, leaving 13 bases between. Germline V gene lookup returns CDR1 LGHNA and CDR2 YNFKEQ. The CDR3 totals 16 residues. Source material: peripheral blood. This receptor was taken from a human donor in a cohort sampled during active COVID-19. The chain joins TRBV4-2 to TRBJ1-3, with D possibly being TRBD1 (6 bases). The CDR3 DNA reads TGTGCCAGCAGCCAAGAGGGGGCAGGGTCAGGAAACACCATATATTTT. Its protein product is CASSQEGAGSGNTIYF.